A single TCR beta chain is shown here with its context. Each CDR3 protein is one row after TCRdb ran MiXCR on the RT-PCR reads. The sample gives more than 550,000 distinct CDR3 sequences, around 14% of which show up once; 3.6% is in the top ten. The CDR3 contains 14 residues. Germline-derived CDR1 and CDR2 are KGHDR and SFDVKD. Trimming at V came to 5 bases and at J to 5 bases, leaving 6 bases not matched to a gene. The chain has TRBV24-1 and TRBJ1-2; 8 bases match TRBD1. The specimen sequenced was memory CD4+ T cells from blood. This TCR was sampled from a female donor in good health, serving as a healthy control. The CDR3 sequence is CATSATDRAYGYTF. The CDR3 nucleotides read TGTGCCACCAGTGCTACGGACAGGGCTTATGGCTACACCTTC.